The 22 T cell receptor beta chains presented below share a single source sample, sequenced in a study of blood T cell repertoires in COVID-19. Some clones are missing from TCRdb's copy, which holds only in-frame ones; the method was immunoSEQ multiplex PCR. This sample carries 250,000 or so clones, around 90% of them seen once, and the ten largest clones take more than 10%. Sequencing used PBMCs or T cells enriched from blood (not recorded which). All receptors come from a man younger than 45 who had recovered from COVID-19.

The V and J genes are TRBV5-6 and TRBJ1-2; no definite D call. The CDR3 loop spans 12 amino acids. V was cut by 3 bases and J by 2 bases, with 5 bases left in between. Germline V gene sequence: CDR1 SGHDT, CDR2 YYEEEE. CDR3 sequence (DNA): TGTGCCAGCAGCTCACAAAACTATGGCTACACCTTC. Residues: CASSSQNYGYTF.

The chain has TRBV6-5 and TRBJ2-7, with TRBD2 matching over 10 bases. The germline V gene has CDR1 MNHEY and CDR2 SVGAGI. Trimming cost V 4 bases and J 2 bases; bases outside gene matches: 5. CDR3 length: 15 residues. In DNA form, the CDR3 reads TGTGCCAGCAGTTCGAGCGGGAGGGTCCCCTACGAGCAGTACTTC. Its translation is CASSSSGRVPYEQYF.

The genes are TRBV6-1 and TRBJ2-1; 8 bases line up with TRBD2. Looked up from germline, CDR1 is MNHNS and CDR2 is SASEGT. J gave up 10 bases and V 2 bases, and 10 bases lay outside the gene matches. The CDR3 spans 15 residues. CDR3 in DNA: TGTGCCAGCAGTGAACCGGGACTAGGGGGAACAGAGCAGTTCTTC. It encodes CASSEPGLGGTEQFF.

Points on this clone: Compared with germline, one end of the junction differs, possibly owing to a read error. The CDR3 spells CASWRGGGAHIF. For the CDR3, the DNA is TGTGCCAGCTGGAGGGGGGGAGGGGCGCACATCTTT. The V call is TRBV27, the J call TRBJ1-1, with D tentatively TRBD1 (6 bases). This CDR3 has 12 residues. Germline V gives CDR1 MNHEY, CDR2 SMNVEV (reference sequence).

This rearrangement joins TRBV15 to TRBJ1-2, with 9 bases fitting TRBD1. From germline, CDR1 is LNHNV and CDR2 YYDKDF (reference sequence). V shed 5 bases and J 9 bases; nucleotides not matched to a gene: 1. CDR3 length: 11 amino acids. The CDR3 here is CATSGQGSYTF. CDR3 bases: TGTGCCACCAGCGGACAGGGGAGCTACACCTTC.

The genes are TRBV5-6 and TRBJ1-2, with D perhaps TRBD1 (5 bases). Germline V gene lookup returns CDR1 SGHDT and CDR2 YYEEEE. The length of the CDR3 is 12 residues. Trimming cost V 0 bases and J 5 bases, with 5 bases left between them. CDR3 in amino acids: CASSLEGYGYTF. CDR3 sequence (DNA): TGTGCCAGCAGCTTGGAGGGGTATGGCTACACCTTC. Supplemented by reference TRBV5-6 and TRBJ1-2, the full variable domain reads DAGVTQSPTHLIKTRGQQVTLRCSPKSGHDTVSWYQQALGQGPQFIFQYYEEEERQRGNFPDRFSGHQFPNYSSELNVNALLLGDSALYLCASSLEGYGYTFGSGTRLTVV.

This clone was detected many times. The chain uses TRBV10-3 and TRBJ2-7, with a tentative D call TRBD1 (6 bases). Trimming removed 6 bases from V and 9 bases from J, with 18 bases in between. The CDR3 loop spans 13 amino acids. Per germline, CDR1 ENHRY and CDR2 SYGVKD. CDR3 sequence reads: CAIRDSSYDGQYF. The CDR3 bases are TGTGCCATCAGGGACAGCTCCTACGATGGGCAGTACTTC.

The rearrangement uses TRBV6-6 and TRBJ1-5; tentative D call: TRBD1 (5 bases). Per the germline V gene, CDR1 is MNHNY and CDR2 is SVGAGI (reference sequence). The CDR3 extends over 15 amino acids. Trimming left V 0 bases short and J 1 base short, with 7 bases between. CDR3 protein: CASSYSGGSNQPQHF. In DNA, the CDR3 is TGTGCCAGCAGTTACTCGGGGGGGAGCAATCAGCCCCAGCATTTT.

This clone has just one count. The chain couples TRBV18 to TRBJ1-2; 7 bases fit TRBD1. Germline V gene data show CDR1 as KGHSH and CDR2 as LQKENI. This CDR3 region has 15 residues. With 3 bases clipped from V and 5 bases from J, the junction kept 9 bases outside the gene matches. CDR3: CASSPIEGQSYGYTF. The DNA of the CDR3 is TGTGCCAGCTCACCGATAGAGGGACAGAGTTATGGCTACACCTTC.

The chain has TRBV10-2 and TRBJ1-2, with 7 bases aligning to TRBD1. This CDR3 has 15 amino acids. The V gene end was trimmed by 2 bases and the J gene end by 8 bases; junction bases not matched to a gene: 11. The germline CDR1 and CDR2 sequences are WSHSY and SAAADI. The CDR3: CASSEPATGLEGYTF. The CDR3 nucleotides read TGCGCCAGCAGTGAGCCCGCGACAGGGTTAGAAGGCTACACCTTC.

This clone has a handful of counts. This sample includes further DNA sequences coding for the same CDR3. This chain connects TRBV5-8 to TRBJ1-6, with unresolved D. CDR1 and CDR2 from the germline V gene are SGHTS and YDEGEE. The CDR3 totals 13 residues. With 4 bases removed from V and 8 bases from J, the gap between germline ends came to 10 bases. This CDR3 is CASSLTVDSPLHF. CDR3 nucleotides: TGTGCCAGCAGCCTCACAGTGGATTCACCCCTCCACTTT. Complete variable domain (other parts from reference TRBV5-8 and TRBJ1-6): EAGVTQSPTHLIKTRGQQATLRCSPISGHTSVYWYQQALGLGLQFLLWYDEGEERNRGNFPPRFSGRQFPNYSSELNVNALELEDSALYLCASSLTVDSPLHFGNGTRLTVT.

The chain has TRBV6-1 and TRBJ1-2; D unclear. Germline V CDR1 and CDR2: MNHNS, SASEGT. The V and J ends lost 2 bases and 4 bases respectively, with 5 bases between them. The CDR3 has 12 amino acids. DNA for the CDR3: TGTGCCAGCAGTGAATTGAGCTATGGCTACACCTTC. Translation: CASSELSYGYTF.

The CDR3 loop is CASSLDRHTYGYTF. The CDR3 coding sequence is TGTGCCAGCAGCTTAGATCGTCACACCTATGGCTACACCTTC. J is TRBJ1-2 and V is TRBV11-2, with no clear D. CDR3 length: 14 residues. CDR1 SGHAT and CDR2 FQNNGV come from the germline V gene. Deletions cut 0 bases from V and 4 bases from J, with 9 bases between.

This chain connects TRBV10-2 to TRBJ2-1; the match to TRBD2 covers 7 bases. Germline values: CDR1 WSHSY, CDR2 SAAADI. The CDR3 runs to 13 residues. V shed 6 bases and J 8 bases; nucleotides not matched to a gene: 7. The CDR3 sequence: CASRPGGRDEQFF. DNA of the CDR3: TGCGCCAGCAGGCCTGGAGGGAGGGATGAGCAGTTCTTC.

This clone is labeled as medium-sized (0.01 to 0.1%). Distinct nucleotide sequences in the sample also encode this CDR3. The chain has TRBV7-4 and TRBJ1-5; D perhaps matches TRBD1 (5 bases). This CDR3 has 17 residues. Germline CDR1 and CDR2: SGHVT and SQSDAQ. The germline V and J ends were trimmed by 5 bases and 1 base, with 18 bases remaining between them. CDR3 in amino acids: CASSAGYGGGSNQPQHF. The CDR3 nucleotides read TGTGCCAGCAGCGCCGGATACGGGGGGGGGAGCAATCAGCCCCAGCATTTT.

V is TRBV6-7 and J is TRBJ1-6; no definite D call. TRBV6-7 is flagged as an ORF with uncertain function. The CDR3 runs to 11 residues. Between the trimmed V and J ends, which lost 2 bases and 13 bases, there was a span of 6 bases. The CDR3 nucleotides are TGTGCCAGCAGTTACCTCGAGCCCCTCCACTTT. Its protein product is CASSYLEPLHF.

V gene TRBV3-1 (or the pseudogene TRBV3-2) combines with J gene TRBJ2-7; possible D gene TRBD1, 5 bases. Trimming took 6 bases from V and 5 from J, leaving 11 bases between them. CDR3 length: 12 residues. Germline lookup yields CDR1 LGHDT and CDR2 YNNKEL (reference sequence). The CDR3 bases are TGTGCCAGCAGTCAGGGCATCAACGAGCAGTACTTC. Amino acids: CASSQGINEQYF.

The V gene is TRBV7-3, the J gene TRBJ1-5; D remains ambiguous. Trimming cost V 5 bases and J 7 bases, with 12 bases left between them. In germline, CDR1 is SGHTA, CDR2 FQGTGA. The CDR3 is made up of 13 amino acids. This chain's CDR3 is CASSPGIGQPQHF. The CDR3 nucleotides are TGTGCCAGCAGCCCGGGGATAGGACAGCCCCAGCATTTT.

Concerning this clone: In the same sample, other DNA sequences code for this CDR3. The chain couples TRBV9 to TRBJ2-2; 10 nucleotides align to TRBD2. Trimming cost V 2 bases and J 5 bases; bases outside gene matches: 0. The V gene's germline CDR1 is SGDLS and CDR2 YYNGEE. CDR3 length: 14 residues. The CDR3 is CASSVSGGTGELFF. As DNA, the CDR3 is TGTGCCAGCAGCGTTAGCGGGGGGACCGGGGAGCTGTTTTTT.

This chain joins TRBV4-1 and TRBJ1-2; 7 bases match TRBD1. CDR3 length: 17 amino acids. V lost 4 bases to trimming and J lost 6 bases; unmatched junction nucleotides: 17. Germline CDR1 MGHRA, CDR2 YSYEKL. CDR3 in amino acids: CASSRGQRSQGKDGYTF. CDR3 DNA sequence: TGCGCCAGCAGCCGGGGTCAGCGATCACAGGGGAAGGATGGCTACACCTTC.

V and J are TRBV19 and TRBJ2-7, with 8 bases aligning to TRBD1. From germline, CDR1 is LNHDA and CDR2 SQIVND (reference sequence). V lost 3 bases and J lost 6; bases outside the gene matches: 7. CDR3 length equals 14 residues. CDR3 DNA: TGTGCCAGTAGTATCCAGACAGGGGACTGCGAGCAGTACTTC. Its protein is CASSIQTGDCEQYF.

The J gene is TRBJ2-2, the V gene TRBV30; 7 positions match TRBD1. Germline V CDR1 and CDR2: GTSNPN, SVGIG (reference sequence). CDR3 length equals 15 residues. Trimming removed 2 bases from V and 4 bases from J; junction bases left unmatched: 7. The CDR3 spells CAWSPKGAGTGELFF. Here the CDR3 DNA reads TGTGCCTGGAGTCCCAAGGGGGCCGGCACCGGGGAGCTGTTTTTT. Supplemented by reference TRBV30 and TRBJ2-2, the full variable domain reads SQTIHQWPATLVQPVGSPLSLECTVEGTSNPNLYWYRQAAGRGLQLLFYSVGIGQISSEVPQNLSASRPQDRQFILSSKKLLLSDSGFYLCAWSPKGAGTGELFFGEGSRLTVL.